This T cell receptor (beta chain) was identified during a study of T cells in women clearing cervical HPV infection. Overall study: HLA type stays a possible confounder, typing being limited.

This CDR3 region has 15 residues. Trimming left V 5 bases short and J 4 bases short, with 14 bases between. Germline V gene sequence: CDR1 SEHNR, CDR2 FQNEAQ (reference sequence). Details on this clone: Its specificity is unknown. The CDR3 is cut off 3 residues early in the read; its end comes from the germline J gene.

Study results and limitations: CIN3+ cases had significantly higher TCR repertoire richness than controls, but evenness did not differ.

Some clones are missing from TCRdb's copy, which holds only in-frame ones; the method was immunoSEQ multiplex PCR. The repertoire table contains around 28,000 clones. Specimen: blood buffy coat. This receptor was taken from a woman aged 18-70 years with a cervical HPV16 infection that either progressed to CIN3+ or cleared (not recorded which). This rearrangement joins TRBV7-9 to TRBJ2-2, with a tentative D call TRBD2 (6 bases). CDR3 DNA, as far as it was read: TGTGCCAGCAGCCTCGCGGGGATCGGCACCGGGGAG. Its translation is CASSLAGIGTGE. The CDR3 in full is CASSLAGIGTGELFF.